Listed here are 31 T cell receptor beta chains from one sample, sequenced in a study of T cells after yellow fever vaccination. TCRdb re-derived calls from the 5' RACE reads in MiXCR, one entry per CDR3 protein. The sample yields hundreds of thousands of distinct CDR3 sequences, roughly 12% seen once. The specimen comprised PBMCs, sampled on the day of the yellow fever booster vaccination. These receptors all come from a man younger than 45 who received the YFV17D yellow fever vaccine.

There are a few counts of this clonotype. This chain joins TRBV11-2 and TRBJ2-7; TRBD1 is a possible D gene (7 bases). V lost 3 bases and J lost 5, with 17 bases in between. This CDR3 is 15 amino acids long. Germline assignment: CDR1 SGHAT and CDR2 FQNNGV. In DNA form, the CDR3 reads TGTGCCAGCAGCTTCATCAGGGGGAGGCCCCACGAGCAGTACTTC. Translating gives CASSFIRGRPHEQYF.

The CDR3 loop reads CASRPTSGPRNEQYF. DNA for the CDR3: TGTGCCAGCAGACCTACAAGCGGCCCAAGGAACGAGCAGTACTTC. V gene TRBV12-3 or TRBV12-4 combines with J gene TRBJ2-7; perhaps TRBD2 as D (5 bases). The CDR3 spans 15 residues. V lost 6 bases and J lost 5, with 20 bases in between.

This chain joins TRBV30 and TRBJ2-7, with a tentative D call TRBD2 (6 bases). The V end lost 6 bases, the J end lost 2 bases, and 17 bases lay between the germline ends. There are 14 residues in the CDR3. Germline V gene lookup returns CDR1 GTSNPN and CDR2 SVGIG (reference sequence). Here the CDR3 reads CACPKTRDAYEQYF. DNA for the CDR3: TGTGCCTGCCCCAAGACTAGAGATGCCTACGAGCAGTACTTC.

The chain combines TRBV15 with TRBJ1-5; TRBD1 agrees at 8 bases. Germline CDR1 LNHNV, CDR2 YYDKDF (reference sequence). The CDR3 totals 16 residues. The J segment lost 1 base and the V segment lost 2 bases, leaving 4 bases of the junction unmatched. CDR3 region: CATSRITGGSNQPQHF. The CDR3 nucleotides read TGTGCCACCAGCAGAATAACAGGGGGGAGCAATCAGCCCCAGCATTTT.

The chain couples TRBV11-2 to TRBJ2-7; 7 nucleotides agree with TRBD2. The CDR3 runs to 18 residues. The J segment lost 1 base and the V segment lost 5 bases, leaving 17 bases of the junction unmatched. The V gene's germline CDR1 is SGHAT and CDR2 FQNNGV. As DNA, the CDR3 is TGTGCCAGCAGCCCTAACCCCAGACTAGCTCAAAGGTCCTACGAGCAGTACTTC. Residues: CASSPNPRLAQRSYEQYF.

This rearrangement joins TRBV20-1 to TRBJ2-1; no clear D gene. Per germline, CDR1 DFQATT and CDR2 SNEGSKA (reference sequence). The V end was cut by 5 bases, the J end by 0 bases, with 8 bases between. The CDR3 has 13 residues. The CDR3 DNA follows: TGCAGTGCTTTCCGGAGCTCCTACAATGAGCAGTTCTTC. This sequence encodes CSAFRSSYNEQFF.

The rearrangement links TRBV12-3 or TRBV12-4 to TRBJ2-1; either TRBD1 or TRBD2 may supply D (6 bases each). Trimming stripped 2 bases from V and 5 bases from J, with 13 bases between. The CDR3 has 15 amino acids. CDR3 nucleotides: TGTGCCAGCAGTTTAAGGGCTAGGGGGGACAATGAGCAGTTCTTC. Its protein is CASSLRARGDNEQFF.

This sequence joins TRBV27 and TRBJ2-2; 7 bases agree with TRBD2. The CDR3 sequence is 16 residues long. The V gene end was trimmed by 2 bases and the J gene end by 4 bases; junction bases not matched to a gene: 7. Germline V gives CDR1 MNHEY, CDR2 SMNVEV (reference sequence). CDR3 sequence (DNA): TGTGCCAGCAGTTTAGGCGCTAGCGGAGCCACCGGGGAGCTGTTTTTT. The encoded protein is CASSLGASGATGELFF.

This clonotype was observed a handful of times. V is TRBV20-1 and J is TRBJ2-7, with 7 bases that match TRBD1. CDR3 length equals 14 residues. Looked up from germline, CDR1 is DFQATT and CDR2 is SNEGSKA (reference sequence). V lost 0 bases to trimming and J lost 3 bases; unmatched junction nucleotides: 5. The CDR3 DNA reads TGCAGTGCTAGAGAGACAGGGTTTCGCTACGAGCAGTACTTC. The encoded protein is CSARETGFRYEQYF.

The sample holds a few counts of this clonotype. The chain combines TRBV29-1 with TRBJ2-1; D perhaps matches TRBD1 (6 bases). The CDR3 totals 13 residues. Per germline, CDR1 SQVTM and CDR2 ANQGSEA. V was trimmed by 4 bases and J by 13 bases, leaving 20 bases between them. CDR3: CSVASYRQDNQFF. Here the CDR3 DNA reads TGCAGCGTTGCCTCCTATCGACAGGATAATCAGTTCTTC.

This clonotype was recorded a few times. The chain joins TRBV5-5 to TRBJ2-7; unclear D gene. The germline V gene has CDR1 SGHKS and CDR2 YYEKEE (reference sequence). V was trimmed by 0 bases and J by 2 bases, leaving 12 bases between them. The CDR3 extends over 15 amino acids. CDR3 loop: CASSLALSGPYEQYF. In DNA form, the CDR3 reads TGTGCCAGCAGCTTGGCCTTGTCAGGTCCCTACGAGCAGTACTTC.

The J gene is TRBJ2-5, the V gene TRBV15; D perhaps matches TRBD1 (6 bases). There are 14 residues in the CDR3. CDR1 is LNHNV and CDR2 is YYDKDF in the germline V gene (reference sequence). V was cut by 5 bases and J by 5 bases, with 15 bases left in between. CDR3 residues: CATSAVGGRETQYF. For the CDR3, the DNA is TGTGCCACCAGCGCCGTAGGGGGACGCGAGACCCAGTACTTC.

This clonotype came up a few times. The genes are TRBV11-2 and TRBJ1-1; D unclear. The CDR3 consists of 14 residues. Germline V gene lookup returns CDR1 SGHAT and CDR2 FQNNGV. V was shortened by 3 bases and J by 1 base, with 9 bases between the two germline ends. The CDR3 loop reads CASSFVGQNTEAFF. In nucleotides, the CDR3 is TGTGCCAGCAGCTTCGTGGGCCAGAACACTGAAGCTTTCTTT.

The chain carries TRBV5-6 and TRBJ2-1; 10 positions match TRBD1. Germline V CDR1 and CDR2: SGHDT, YYEEEE. CDR3 length: 16 residues. Unmatched junction bases numbered 10, after V lost 5 bases and J lost 5 bases. CDR3: CASSLPGQGLHNEQFF. The CDR3 DNA reads as TGTGCCAGCAGTTTACCGGGACAGGGGCTACACAATGAGCAGTTCTTC.

V and J are TRBV18 and TRBJ1-1; D is uncertain. The CDR3 has 12 amino acids. Germline lookup yields CDR1 KGHSH and CDR2 LQKENI. The V end lost 4 bases, the J end lost 6 bases, and 9 bases lay between the germline ends. The CDR3 sequence: CASSHRDAEAFF. CDR3 nucleotide sequence: TGTGCCAGCTCACACAGAGACGCTGAAGCTTTCTTT.

The chain is built from TRBV18 and TRBJ2-1; 10 nucleotides agree with TRBD2. The CDR3 covers 18 residues. The junction had 7 bases not matched to a gene; V was cut back by 2 bases and J by 0 bases. Germline V gives CDR1 KGHSH, CDR2 LQKENI. The CDR3 DNA follows: TGTGCCAGCTCACCAAGAACTAGCGGGACGAGCTCCTACAATGAGCAGTTCTTC. Encoded protein: CASSPRTSGTSSYNEQFF.

The chain employs TRBV5-1 and TRBJ1-4; D uncertain. The CDR3 consists of 13 residues. V shed 1 base and J shed 7 bases, with 8 bases lying between them. CDR1 and CDR2 from the germline V gene are SGHRS and YFSETQ. CDR3 sequence (DNA): TGCGCCAGCAGCTTGTATCTGAGTGAAAAACTGTTTTTT. This translates into CASSLYLSEKLFF.

This clonotype occurred many times. The chain uses TRBV29-1 and TRBJ2-7; D unclear. Germline assignment: CDR1 SQVTM and CDR2 ANQGSEA. V lost 4 bases and J 5 bases, leaving 12 bases between the germline ends. The length of the CDR3 is 12 residues. CDR3 loop: CSVVGRNDEQYF. CDR3 DNA: TGCAGCGTTGTAGGTCGGAACGACGAGCAGTACTTC.

The chain uses TRBV5-1 and TRBJ2-3; TRBD1 is a possible D gene (6 bases). The CDR3 is made up of 15 amino acids. V lost 1 base, J lost 1 base, and 10 bases lay in between. In germline, CDR1 is SGHRS, CDR2 YFSETQ. Here the CDR3 DNA reads TGCGCCAGCAGCTTGAGGGGGTCAGGCACAGATACGCAGTATTTT. Protein product: CASSLRGSGTDTQYF.

The V call is TRBV6-6, the J call TRBJ2-5; tentatively, D is TRBD2 (5 bases). Germline CDR1 MNHNY, CDR2 SVGAGI (reference sequence). This CDR3 is built from 13 residues. The CDR3 DNA follows: TGTGCATCCGGTCGGGATTTCCAAGAGACCCAGTACTTC. It yields the protein CASGRDFQETQYF.

The chain combines TRBV20-1 with TRBJ2-1; possible D gene TRBD1, 6 bases. Trimming took 6 bases from V and 8 from J, leaving 11 bases between them. This CDR3 is built from 11 residues. CDR1 and CDR2 from the germline V gene are DFQATT and SNEGSKA (reference sequence). CDR3 amino acids: CSASGAYEQFF. In nucleotides, the CDR3 is TGCAGTGCGTCAGGGGCCTATGAGCAGTTCTTC.

The chain uses TRBV7-9 and TRBJ2-7; 14 nucleotides line up with TRBD2. Trimming took 4 bases from V and 7 from J; bases not matched to a gene: 9. In germline, CDR1 is SEHNR, CDR2 FQNEAQ (reference sequence). This CDR3 comprises 16 residues. The CDR3: CASSSRLAGGPEEQYF. The CDR3 DNA is TGTGCCAGCAGCTCGAGACTAGCGGGAGGGCCTGAAGAGCAGTACTTC.

V and J are TRBV20-1 and TRBJ2-1; D gene unclear. Germline loops: CDR1 DFQATT, CDR2 SNEGSKA (reference sequence). The length of the CDR3 is 16 residues. V was cut by 2 bases and J by 7 bases, with 21 bases left in between. The CDR3 DNA sequence: TGCAGTGCTAGAACCCGTGGACGAGAGGTGGTTAATGAGCAGTTCTTC. Amino acid sequence: CSARTRGREVVNEQFF.

This clonotype was recorded many times. The chain employs TRBV4-2 and TRBJ2-3; D is unclear. Trimming removed 4 bases from V and 5 bases from J, with 10 bases in between. In germline, CDR1 is LGHNA, CDR2 YNFKEQ. The CDR3 totals 13 residues. CDR3 sequence: CASSLDRLDTQYF. CDR3 DNA sequence: TGTGCCAGCAGCCTAGATCGTCTAGATACGCAGTATTTT.

This chain connects TRBV6-5 to TRBJ2-5; 7 bases are a match to TRBD1. Germline-derived CDR1 and CDR2 are MNHEY and SVGAGI. The junction had 9 bases not matched to a gene; V was cut back by 3 bases and J by 5 bases. CDR3 length: 15 amino acids. CDR3 DNA sequence: TGTGCCAGCAGTTATTCTTACAGGGGCGGGGAGACCCAGTACTTC. Translation: CASSYSYRGGETQYF.

This clonotype was found a few times. The rearrangement uses TRBV27 and TRBJ2-3; 8 bases fit TRBD1. The V segment lost 3 bases and the J segment 2 bases; nucleotides outside the gene matches: 13. CDR1 MNHEY and CDR2 SMNVEV come from the germline V gene (reference sequence). The CDR3 is 18 amino acids. The CDR3 nucleotides read TGTGCCAGCAGTTTGCGGACAGGGCGAAATGGTTTCACAGATACGCAGTATTTT. Its protein is CASSLRTGRNGFTDTQYF.

The chain couples TRBV7-2 to TRBJ2-5, with TRBD2 identical over 12 bases. Germline V gives CDR1 SGHTA, CDR2 FQGNSA. The CDR3 has 16 residues. With V trimmed by 4 bases and J by 4 bases, 7 bases remained unmatched. CDR3 residues: CASSSRLAGDVETQYF. CDR3 bases: TGTGCCAGCAGCTCCCGACTAGCGGGAGACGTAGAGACCCAGTACTTC.

This clonotype was seen at least ten times. The chain has TRBV12-3 or TRBV12-4 and TRBJ2-1; 13 bases align to TRBD2. J lost 6 bases, V lost 5 bases, and 4 bases had no gene match. The CDR3 runs 15 residues. DNA of the CDR3: TGTGCCAGCAGTAAGGGACTAGCGGGGCCCAATGAGCAGTTCTTC. Translated: CASSKGLAGPNEQFF.

This rearrangement joins TRBV6-2 or TRBV6-3 to TRBJ2-7; D might be TRBD1 (6 bases). This CDR3 has 13 residues. V was trimmed by 6 bases and J by 3 bases, leaving 12 bases between them. Germline-derived CDR1 and CDR2 are MNHEY and SVGEGT. CDR3 nucleotides: TGTGCCAGCAGAAGGGACACTAACTACGAGCAGTACTTC. Encoded protein: CASRRDTNYEQYF.

This clonotype was observed a few times. This sequence joins TRBV20-1 and TRBJ2-1, with 9 bases matching TRBD2. V lost 0 bases to trimming and J lost 8 bases; unmatched junction nucleotides: 11. From germline, CDR1 is DFQATT and CDR2 SNEGSKA (reference sequence). This CDR3 has 16 amino acids. Here the CDR3 DNA reads TGCAGTGCTAGAGATCCGGCGGGAGGGGATGTCGATGAGCAGTTCTTC. Residues: CSARDPAGGDVDEQFF.

There are a few counts of this clonotype. This CDR3 is CASSSRSGSYEQYF. In nucleotides, the CDR3 is TGTGCCAGCAGCTCTCGTAGCGGTTCCTACGAGCAGTACTTC. The rearrangement joins TRBV7-2 to TRBJ2-7; TRBD2 is a possible D gene (6 bases). V was pared by 4 bases and J by 1 base, with 11 bases between. This CDR3 is built from 14 residues. Germline V gene lookup returns CDR1 SGHTA and CDR2 FQGNSA. Variable domain in full (rest from reference TRBV7-2 and TRBJ2-7): GAGVSQSPSNKVTEKGKDVELRCDPISGHTALYWYRQSLGQGLEFLIYFQGNSAPDKSGLPSDRFSAERTGGSVSTLTIQRTQQEDSAVYLCASSSRSGSYEQYFGPGTRLTVT.